Sequencing of this T cell receptor (beta chain) was carried out in a study of cytomegalovirus exposure and HLA in healthy donors. General study findings and limits: TCR beta chains numbering 150 to 200 were designated cytomegalovirus-associated. Specific recognition of CMV antigens was confirmed in vitro for a few chains (all CMV-associated).

Libraries were prepared by immunoSEQ multiplex PCR; TCRdb keeps only in-frame clonotypes and omits some of them. The sample consists of around 190,000 clones, 86% of them appearing once. As to this clone: Its matching antigen is unknown.

V lost 4 bases to trimming and J lost 1 base, with 7 bases between them. From germline, CDR1 is LNHDA and CDR2 SQIVND (reference sequence). CDR3 length: 13 amino acids. The sequence derives from a young man in good health and CMV-seropositive. The chain uses TRBV19 and TRBJ1-1; D gene uncertain. The sample taken for sequencing was PBMCs. The CDR3 DNA reads TGTGCCAGTAGTACCGACCCGAACACTGAAGCTTTCTTT. This translates into CASSTDPNTEAFF.